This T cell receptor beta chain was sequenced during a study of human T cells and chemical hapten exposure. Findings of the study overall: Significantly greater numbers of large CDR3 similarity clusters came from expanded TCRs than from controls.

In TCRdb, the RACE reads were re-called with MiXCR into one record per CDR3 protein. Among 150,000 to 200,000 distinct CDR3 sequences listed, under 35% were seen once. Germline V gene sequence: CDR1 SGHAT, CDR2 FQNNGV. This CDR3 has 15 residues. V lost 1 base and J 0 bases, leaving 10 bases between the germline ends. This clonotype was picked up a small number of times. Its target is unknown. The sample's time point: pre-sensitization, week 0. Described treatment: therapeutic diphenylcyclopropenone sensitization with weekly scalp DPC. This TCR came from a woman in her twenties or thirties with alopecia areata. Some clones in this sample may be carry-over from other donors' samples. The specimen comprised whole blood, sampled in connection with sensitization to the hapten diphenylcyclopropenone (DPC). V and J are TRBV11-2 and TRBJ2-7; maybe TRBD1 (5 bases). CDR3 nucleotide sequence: TGTGCCAGCAGCTTAGGATTTGACAGCTCCTACGAGCAGTACTTC. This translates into CASSLGFDSSYEQYF. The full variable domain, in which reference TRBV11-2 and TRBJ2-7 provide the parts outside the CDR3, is EAGVAQSPRYKIIEKRQSVAFWCNPISGHATLYWYQQILGQGPKLLIQFQNNGVVDDSQLPKDRFSAERLKGVDSTLKIQPAKLEDSAVYLCASSLGFDSSYEQYFGPGTRLTVT.